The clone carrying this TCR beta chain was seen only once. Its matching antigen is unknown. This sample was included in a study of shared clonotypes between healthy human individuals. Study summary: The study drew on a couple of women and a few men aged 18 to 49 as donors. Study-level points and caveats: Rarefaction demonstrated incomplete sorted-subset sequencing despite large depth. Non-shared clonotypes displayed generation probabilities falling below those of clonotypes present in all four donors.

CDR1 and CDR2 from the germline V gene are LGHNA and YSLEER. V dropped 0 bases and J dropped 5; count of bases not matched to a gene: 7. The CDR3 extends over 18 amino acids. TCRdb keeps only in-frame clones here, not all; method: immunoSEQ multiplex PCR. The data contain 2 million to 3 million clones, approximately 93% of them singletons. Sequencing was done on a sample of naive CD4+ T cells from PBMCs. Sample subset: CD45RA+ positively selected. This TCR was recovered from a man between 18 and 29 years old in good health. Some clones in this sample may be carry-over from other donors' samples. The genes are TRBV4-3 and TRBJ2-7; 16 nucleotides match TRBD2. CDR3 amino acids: CASSQDWGTSGRANEQYF. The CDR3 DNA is TGCGCCAGCAGCCAAGATTGGGGGACTAGCGGGAGGGCCAACGAGCAGTACTTC.